This TCR beta chain was recorded in a study of CD8 T cells in ankylosing spondylitis. Study outcomes and limitations: About 8 highly homologous variants made up a TCR beta motif, and this motif appeared characteristic of ankylosing spondylitis blood. Relatively scarce in peripheral blood, disease-linked clones were CD8+. In synovial fluid and blood from reactive arthritis, some motif variants were previously reported. Significantly higher representation of disease-linked clones was reported for matched ankylosing spondylitis synovial fluid.

Preparation of TCR beta libraries was done by quantitative 5'-RACE with molecular barcodes. One entry per CDR3 protein, called by TCRdb with MiXCR from the 5' RACE reads. The sample lists roughly 300,000 distinct CDR3 sequences; 8% were seen once. Between the trimmed V and J ends, which lost 0 bases and 5 bases, there was a span of 10 bases. This CDR3 region has 13 residues. CDR1 is GTSNPN and CDR2 is SVGIG in the germline V gene (reference sequence). With regard to this clonotype: Antigen unknown.

The sample consisted of blood, either unsorted or a sorted T cell fraction (not recorded which). This sequence originates from a male donor with ankylosing spondylitis. This rearrangement joins TRBV30 to TRBJ2-5; D not certain. The DNA of the CDR3 is TGTGCCTGGAGTGTACTCGGTCTGGAGACCCAGTACTTC. As protein: CAWSVLGLETQYF. The complete variable domain, with remaining parts taken from reference TRBV30 and TRBJ2-5, reads SQTIHQWPATLVQPVGSPLSLECTVEGTSNPNLYWYRQAAGRGLQLLFYSVGIGQISSEVPQNLSASRPQDRQFILSSKKLLLSDSGFYLCAWSVLGLETQYFGPGTRLLVL.